This is a list of T cell receptor beta chains from one sample in a study of glioma-infiltrating T cells. TCRdb called the multiplex PCR reads again in MiXCR, with one record for every CDR3 protein. Of under 200,000 distinct CDR3 sequences listed, about 46% are singletons. Sequences were obtained from glioma tissue, nonneoplastic brain tissue, or PBMCs (not recorded which). The receptors originated from a human donor with low-grade glioma or glioblastoma, undergoing nonglioma brain surgery, or in good health (not recorded which). CDR3s include the opening cysteine and the closing phenylalanine or tryptophan. Size is omitted from some rows. Given values are once, few, many or a class for expanded clones.

V gene: TRBV15
clone size: many
CDR3 protein: CATSRDYSPEEPQHF

V gene: TRBV3-1
clone size: many
CDR3 protein: CASSSLAARNEQFF

V gene: TRBV3-1
clone size: NA
CDR3 protein: CASSLKQTGTYEQYF

V gene: TRBV7-2
clone size: NA
CDR3 protein: CASSTALAGGRDTQYF

V gene: TRBV25-1
clone size: many
CDR3 protein: CASSESHRLGEQYF

V gene: TRBV7-2
clone size: many
CDR3 protein: CASSSVGTYEQYF

V gene: TRBV12-3/TRBV12-4
clone size: NA
CDR3 protein: CASSFFSSSYNEQFF

V gene: TRBV6-1
clone size: NA
CDR3 protein: CASSEALAAVANEQYF

V gene: TRBV7-3
clone size: many
CDR3 protein: CASSPLAGESDTQYF

V gene: TRBV11-2
clone size: NA
CDR3 protein: CASSSRGGVKGSYEQYF

V gene: TRBV3-1
clone size: NA
CDR3 protein: CASSEGPSGGVYEQYF

V gene: TRBV28
clone size: NA
CDR3 protein: CASSSSGTGGEKLFF

V gene: TRBV2
clone size: NA
CDR3 protein: CASKTSYTGKDGYTF

V gene: TRBV28
clone size: NA
CDR3 protein: CASSFRAADTDTQYF

V gene: TRBV12-3/TRBV12-4
clone size: NA
CDR3 protein: CASSLSSGRQGADTQYF

V gene: TRBV6-2/TRBV6-3
clone size: many
CDR3 protein: CASSYSLAEYQETQYF

V gene: TRBV5-1
clone size: few
CDR3 protein: CASSWTGGGYTF

V gene: TRBV20-1
clone size: many
CDR3 protein: CSARAPGLARDTQYF

V gene: TRBV7-9
clone size: many
CDR3 protein: CASSFGGSMNEQFF

V gene: TRBV5-1
clone size: few
CDR3 protein: CASSWQGPSYNEQFF

V gene: TRBV5-4
clone size: NA
CDR3 protein: CASSSGTTSTDTQYF

V gene: TRBV30
clone size: once
CDR3 protein: CAWSPGGLEAFF

V gene: TRBV27
clone size: many
CDR3 protein: CASSLRGRNTGELFF

V gene: TRBV24-1
clone size: NA
CDR3 protein: CATSGTGTSGINEQFF

V gene: TRBV2
clone size: NA
CDR3 protein: CASSQRVETQYF

V gene: TRBV4-2
clone size: NA
CDR3 protein: CASSQDYSSGYCYTF

V gene: TRBV20-1
clone size: many
CDR3 protein: CSASQGDDTDTQYF

V gene: TRBV12-3/TRBV12-4
clone size: NA
CDR3 protein: CASSFVGGNTIYF

V gene: TRBV29-1
clone size: many
CDR3 protein: CSVVAGYTEAFF

V gene: TRBV7-8
clone size: few
CDR3 protein: CASSPGTSEYQETQYF

V gene: TRBV29-1
clone size: NA
CDR3 protein: CSVERNEGANVLTF

V gene: TRBV24-1
clone size: NA
CDR3 protein: CSTSDPSTSGGTDTQYF

V gene: TRBV28
clone size: many
CDR3 protein: CASSFVETQYF

V gene: TRBV4-1
clone size: many
CDR3 protein: CASSQSAGRETQYF

V gene: TRBV6-1
clone size: many
CDR3 protein: CASNLEPPDSPLHF

V gene: TRBV5-1
clone size: few
CDR3 protein: CASRGLAGASYNEQFF

V gene: TRBV24-1
clone size: NA
CDR3 protein: CATSDYRDTGELFF

V gene: TRBV28
clone size: NA
CDR3 protein: CASRLGTSGGNEQFF

V gene: TRBV6-1
clone size: many
CDR3 protein: CASSTLSSYEQYF

V gene: TRBV12-5
clone size: NA
CDR3 protein: CASGRDYEQYF

V gene: TRBV7-2
clone size: few
CDR3 protein: CASSLGAGANTDTQYF

V gene: TRBV5-6
clone size: few
CDR3 protein: CASSYQGAEKTQYF